This is a list of T cell receptor beta chains from one sample in a study of technical replicates of blood from several donors. Assay: immunoSEQ multiplex PCR; the TCRdb copy retains only in-frame clones and omits some. This table holds about 97,000 clones, approximately 96% found once. What was sequenced was T cells isolated from PBMCs. All receptors derive from a human donor in good health. Both conserved end residues are part of each CDR3. A D gene is named only where the DNA matches it firmly. Where a row states a size, it is once, few, many or the class of an expanded clone; other rows omit it.

D gene	clone size	V gene	J gene	CDR3 DNA	CDR3 protein
NA	NA	TRBV7-2	TRBJ2-7	TGTGCCAGCAGCGATTCCAGGGGAGCCTACGAGCAGTACTTC	CASSDSRGAYEQYF
TRBD1	NA	TRBV7-6	TRBJ2-5	TGTGCCAGCAGCTTTAGGACAGGGGTCGAGACCCAGTACTTC	CASSFRTGVETQYF
TRBD1	NA	TRBV5-8	TRBJ2-5	TGTGCCAGCAGCCAGGGACAGGGAAGGAGGGGAGAGACCCAGTACTTC	CASSQGQGRRGETQYF
NA	NA	TRBV6-1	TRBJ2-2	TGTGCCAGCAGTGTTGAGGAGAGGATTGGGGAGCTGTTTTTT	CASSVEERIGELFF
TRBD1	once	TRBV25-1	TRBJ2-5	TGTGCCAGCAGTGTCCGACAGGGTCGGGAGACCCAGTACTTC	CASSVRQGRETQYF
TRBD1	NA	TRBV7-3	TRBJ1-3	TGTGCCAGCAGCCGATACAGGGGCCCTGGAAACACCATATATTTT	CASSRYRGPGNTIYF
TRBD1	NA	TRBV16	TRBJ2-5	TGTGCCAGCAGCCAAACTTGGACAGGGTTACAAGAGACCCAGTACTTC	CASSQTWTGLQETQYF
TRBD2	NA	TRBV2	TRBJ2-7	TGTGCCAGCAGAGGGACTAGCGGAATCAACTCCTACGAGCAGTACTTC	CASRGTSGINSYEQYF
NA	NA	TRBV5-6	TRBJ2-5	TGTGCCAGCAGCCTACTAGGGCGAGAGACCCAGTACTTC	CASSLLGRETQYF
TRBD2	NA	TRBV5-1	TRBJ2-2	TGCGCCAGCAGCCCGGGACTAGCGGGAGCGGCCACCGGGGAGCTGTTTTTT	CASSPGLAGAATGELFF
NA	NA	TRBV15	TRBJ1-5	TGTGCCACCAGCAGAGATAAGCTACGTGATCAGCCCCAGCATTTT	CATSRDKLRDQPQHF
NA	NA	TRBV5-6	TRBJ1-3	TGTGCCAGCAGCCCGGTCGGGGGCTCTGGAAACACCATATATTTT	CASSPVGGSGNTIYF
TRBD1	NA	TRBV11-2	TRBJ1-1	TGTGCCAGCAGTCAGGGGGCTAAAGAAGCTTTCTTT	CASSQGAKEAFF
TRBD1	NA	TRBV9	TRBJ2-2	TGTGCCAGCAGCGTTGACAGGGGGCGTTCCGGGGAGCTGTTTTTT	CASSVDRGRSGELFF
NA	NA	TRBV12-1	TRBJ2-7	TGTGCCAGCGCGCAGGCCGATAACTACGAGCAGTACTTC	CASAQADNYEQYF